The 27 T cell receptor beta chains below all came from one sample that was sequenced in a study of blood T cell repertoires in COVID-19. The repertoire was sequenced with immunoSEQ multiplex PCR; TCRdb's copy has only in-frame clones and lacks some. The sample includes 5,500 to 8,000 clones, around 89% of them seen just once. Sequencing used peripheral blood. The receptors were sampled from a human donor in a cohort sampled during active COVID-19. The donor label of this sample is uncertain.

The V call is TRBV19, the J call TRBJ2-3; 8 positions agree with TRBD2. V dropped 1 base and J dropped 0; count of bases not matched to a gene: 3. Per the germline V gene, CDR1 is LNHDA and CDR2 is SQIVND (reference sequence). The CDR3 is made up of 16 amino acids. Here the CDR3 reads CASSIASGGSTDTQYF. CDR3 DNA sequence: TGTGCCAGTAGTATAGCCAGCGGGGGAAGCACAGATACGCAGTATTTT.

The genes are TRBV2 and TRBJ1-4; 8 nucleotides agree with TRBD1. Germline CDR1 is SNHLY and CDR2 is FYNNEI. V trimming: 6 bases; J trimming: 8 bases; junction bases outside the gene matches: 8. The CDR3 sequence is 14 residues long. The CDR3 protein is CASRTGGGYEKLFF. Here the CDR3 DNA reads TGTGCCAGCAGAACAGGGGGAGGATACGAAAAACTGTTTTTT.

The V gene is TRBV28, the J gene TRBJ2-7, with 7 positions matching TRBD2. Germline trimming cut 2 bases from V and 3 bases from J; bases unmatched to any gene: 4. Germline lookup yields CDR1 MDHEN and CDR2 SYDVKM. The CDR3 has 14 residues. The CDR3, as DNA: TGTGCCAGCAGTTTACCGGGACTACTCTACGAGCAGTACTTC. Amino acid sequence: CASSLPGLLYEQYF.

The rearrangement links TRBV12-3 or TRBV12-4 to TRBJ1-2; D is unclear. The CDR3 sequence is 13 residues long. V was clipped by 3 bases and J by 3 bases, with 8 bases between them. The CDR3 reads CASSFWQDYGYTF. CDR3 coding DNA: TGTGCCAGCAGTTTTTGGCAGGACTATGGCTACACCTTC.

The V gene is TRBV27, the J gene TRBJ2-7; 10 nucleotides line up with TRBD1. J was trimmed by 8 bases and V by 0 bases; bases with no gene match: 7. This CDR3 region has 15 residues. Germline values: CDR1 MNHEY, CDR2 SMNVEV (reference sequence). The CDR3 coding sequence is TGTGCCAGCAGTTTATCGGGACAGGGGATTATAAAGCAGTACTTC. Encoded protein: CASSLSGQGIIKQYF.

The rearrangement links TRBV7-8 to TRBJ2-1; TRBD1 might be the D (5 bases). V was trimmed by 5 bases and J by 4 bases, leaving 12 bases between them. Germline-derived CDR1 and CDR2 are SGHVS and FQNEAQ. The CDR3 runs to 14 residues. The CDR3 sequence is CASSQTDPYNEQFF. The CDR3 DNA reads TGTGCCAGCAGCCAGACAGACCCTTACAATGAGCAGTTCTTC.

The genes are TRBV6-6 and TRBJ2-3; maybe TRBD2 (6 bases). Germline assignment: CDR1 MNHNY and CDR2 SVGAGI (reference sequence). The CDR3 extends over 15 amino acids. With 3 bases removed from V and 3 bases from J, the gap between germline ends came to 13 bases. The CDR3 is CASSYRAGKTDTQYF. CDR3 DNA: TGTGCCAGCAGTTATCGAGCGGGCAAGACAGATACGCAGTATTTT.

J is TRBJ2-1 and V is TRBV18, with 9 bases that match TRBD1. The V segment lost 0 bases and the J segment 9 bases; nucleotides outside the gene matches: 6. From germline, CDR1 is KGHSH and CDR2 LQKENI. The CDR3 has 15 residues. CDR3 protein: CASSPPQQGAVEQFF. The CDR3 bases are TGTGCCAGCTCACCACCGCAACAGGGGGCGGTTGAGCAGTTCTTC.

V is TRBV5-6 and J is TRBJ2-5; no clear D. Germline CDR1 SGHDT, CDR2 YYEEEE. The CDR3 runs 13 residues. V lost 4 bases to trimming and J lost 4 bases, with 11 bases between them. CDR3 sequence: CASSPPSGETQYF. The CDR3 DNA follows: TGTGCCAGCAGCCCCCCGTCGGGAGAGACCCAGTACTTC.

The V call is TRBV5-1, the J call TRBJ2-5; D remains ambiguous. Trimming left V 4 bases short and J 5 bases short, with 18 bases between. The germline gives CDR1 SGHRS, CDR2 YFSETQ. The length of the CDR3 is 15 residues. For the CDR3, the DNA is TGCGCCAGCAGCCCCCGGGTTTTGAGGTGGGAGACCCAGTACTTC. It specifies CASSPRVLRWETQYF.

The chain's CDR3 is CSVTPDRTLGYTF. The CDR3 region has the DNA TGCAGCGTTACCCCGGACAGGACGCTGGGCTACACCTTC. This chain joins TRBV29-1 and TRBJ1-2, with 7 bases matching TRBD1. From germline, CDR1 is SQVTM and CDR2 ANQGSEA. V lost 5 bases and J lost 8; bases outside the gene matches: 11. There are 13 residues in the CDR3.

This chain joins TRBV5-1 and TRBJ1-1; TRBD1 aligns across 9 bases. With V trimmed by 7 bases and J by 4 bases, 14 bases remained unmatched. From germline, CDR1 is SGHRS and CDR2 YFSETQ. This CDR3 contains 16 residues. The CDR3, as DNA: TGCGCCAGCTCCCCCTGGGGACAGGGTGGAGGCACTGAAGCTTTCTTT. It encodes CASSPWGQGGGTEAFF.

The J gene is TRBJ2-2, the V gene TRBV7-9; 9 positions match TRBD1. CDR1 is SEHNR, CDR2 FQNEAQ, per germline (reference sequence). The CDR3 extends over 15 amino acids. Trimming removed 5 bases from V and 7 bases from J; junction bases left unmatched: 8. The CDR3 is CASSPGQGNGGELFF. For the CDR3, the DNA is TGTGCCAGCAGCCCGGGACAGGGTAATGGCGGGGAGCTGTTTTTT.

The rearrangement joins TRBV6-5 to TRBJ2-7; 7 nucleotides align to TRBD1. Germline assignment: CDR1 MNHEY and CDR2 SVGAGI. CDR3 length: 14 residues. The J segment lost 5 bases and the V segment lost 2 bases, leaving 6 bases of the junction unmatched. The CDR3 nucleotides read TGTGCCAGCAGTTACGCAGGGGGACGCGACGAGCAGTACTTC. Residues: CASSYAGGRDEQYF.

V and J are TRBV19 and TRBJ2-5, with D uncertain. Germline V lookup: CDR1 LNHDA, CDR2 SQIVND (reference sequence). The CDR3 spans 13 residues. V was pared by 6 bases and J by 5 bases, with 13 bases between. CDR3 coding DNA: TGTGCCAGTAGAGGCAGGCCTGGGGAGACCCAGTACTTC. Translation: CASRGRPGETQYF.

V and J are TRBV5-1 and TRBJ2-1; a weak D match, TRBD1 (5 bases). Germline lookup yields CDR1 SGHRS and CDR2 YFSETQ. The length of the CDR3 is 15 residues. V was shortened by 0 bases and J by 0 bases, with 7 bases between the two germline ends. CDR3 sequence reads: CASSLGGGSYNEQFF. The CDR3 DNA reads TGCGCCAGCAGCTTGGGGGGCGGCTCCTACAATGAGCAGTTCTTC.

V and J are TRBV5-6 and TRBJ2-7; D gene unclear. Germline lookup yields CDR1 SGHDT and CDR2 YYEEEE. The germline V and J ends were trimmed by 4 bases and 6 bases, with 20 bases remaining between them. This CDR3 comprises 15 residues. The CDR3 DNA is TGTGCCAGCAGCGCGATAACGACTTATTTCGGCGAGCAGTACTTC. Residues: CASSAITTYFGEQYF.

The V call is TRBV18, the J call TRBJ2-3; D perhaps matches TRBD1 (5 bases). Trimming took off 5 bases at V and 0 bases at J, with 9 bases between the two ends. The germline gives CDR1 KGHSH, CDR2 LQKENI. CDR3 size: 14 residues. This CDR3 is CASSTTASTDTQYF. CDR3 nucleotides: TGTGCCAGCTCAACGACAGCCAGCACAGATACGCAGTATTTT. The variable domain in full, completed from reference TRBV18 and TRBJ2-3, reads NAGVMQNPRHLVRRRGQEARLRCSPMKGHSHVYWYRQLPEEGLKFMVYLQKENIIDESGMPKERFSAEFPKEGPSILRIQQVVRGDSAAYFCASSTTASTDTQYFGPGTRLTVL.

The chain is built from TRBV5-1 and TRBJ2-6; the match to TRBD1 covers 10 bases. This CDR3 is 18 amino acids long. In germline, CDR1 is SGHRS, CDR2 YFSETQ. V lost 0 bases to trimming and J lost 4 bases; unmatched junction nucleotides: 7. CDR3 DNA: TGCGCCAGCAGCTTGGTCGGGACAGGGGAGGGAGGGGCCAACGTCCTGACTTTC. Its protein product is CASSLVGTGEGGANVLTF.

DNA for the CDR3: TGTGCCAGCAGCGCACTAGCGGGGGGGCTCCTGGATGAGCAGTTCTTC. Translation: CASSALAGGLLDEQFF. The V gene is TRBV9, the J gene TRBJ2-1; 13 bases map to TRBD2. Germline-derived CDR1 and CDR2 are SGDLS and YYNGEE. The V gene end was trimmed by 3 bases and the J gene end by 8 bases; junction bases not matched to a gene: 8. This CDR3 contains 16 residues.

J is TRBJ2-7 and V is TRBV18, with TRBD1 identical over 9 bases. Losses at the gene ends were 10 bases for V and 8 bases for J; bases not matched to a gene: 18. CDR1 is KGHSH, CDR2 LQKENI, per germline. There are 15 residues in the CDR3. The CDR3 spells CATSTGRRDRVKQYF. The CDR3 nucleotides read TGTGCCACCTCCACAGGCCGCCGGGACAGGGTAAAGCAGTACTTC.

The V call is TRBV2, the J call TRBJ2-1, with 9 nucleotides matching TRBD1. Germline lookup yields CDR1 SNHLY and CDR2 FYNNEI. The CDR3 sequence is 14 residues long. V lost 6 bases to trimming and J lost 7 bases; unmatched junction nucleotides: 7. The CDR3 DNA reads as TGTGCCAGCAGGGCCGGGACAGGGAGTAATGAGCAGTTCTTC. It codes for CASRAGTGSNEQFF.

The chain employs TRBV10-3 and TRBJ2-7; 8 bases line up with TRBD1. The CDR3 length is 14 residues. The J segment lost 2 bases and the V segment lost 5 bases, leaving 5 bases of the junction unmatched. Germline V CDR1 and CDR2: ENHRY, SYGVKD. The CDR3 protein is CAISLGQGPYEQYF. Here the CDR3 DNA reads TGTGCCATCAGTTTAGGACAGGGACCCTACGAGCAGTACTTC.

V usage is TRBV9 and J usage is TRBJ2-3, with TRBD2 matching over 12 bases. V lost 0 bases to trimming and J lost 5 bases; unmatched junction nucleotides: 4. Germline CDR1 is SGDLS and CDR2 is YYNGEE. The CDR3 consists of 16 residues. Here the CDR3 reads CASSVAGGLAGDTQYF. The DNA for the CDR3 is TGTGCCAGCAGCGTAGCGGGGGGACTAGCGGGAGATACGCAGTATTTT.

In this sample, this clone turned up once. V is TRBV28 and J is TRBJ1-2; 10 bases map to TRBD1. Germline loops: CDR1 MDHEN, CDR2 SYDVKM. The CDR3 consists of 13 residues. J gave up 5 bases and V 6 bases, and 3 bases lay outside the gene matches. The CDR3 spells CASRRQGAYGYTF. The CDR3 DNA reads as TGTGCCAGCAGACGACAGGGGGCATATGGCTACACCTTC.

The chain has TRBV11-2 and TRBJ1-1; D is ambiguous. V was cut by 5 bases and J by 1 base, with 8 bases left in between. CDR1 is SGHAT, CDR2 FQNNGV, per germline. CDR3 length equals 13 residues. This chain's CDR3 is CASSASGNTEAFF. CDR3 in DNA: TGTGCCAGCAGCGCGAGTGGGAACACTGAAGCTTTCTTT.

This clone came up once. This CDR3 reads CASSQLAGVGDTQYF. In DNA form, the CDR3 reads TGTGCCAGCAGCCAACTAGCGGGAGTTGGAGATACGCAGTATTTT. The chain has TRBV3-1 (or the pseudogene TRBV3-2) and TRBJ2-3, with 10 bases identical to TRBD2. Germline V gene sequence: CDR1 LGHDT, CDR2 YNNKEL (reference sequence). J was trimmed by 5 bases and V by 2 bases; bases with no gene match: 4. The CDR3 loop spans 15 amino acids.